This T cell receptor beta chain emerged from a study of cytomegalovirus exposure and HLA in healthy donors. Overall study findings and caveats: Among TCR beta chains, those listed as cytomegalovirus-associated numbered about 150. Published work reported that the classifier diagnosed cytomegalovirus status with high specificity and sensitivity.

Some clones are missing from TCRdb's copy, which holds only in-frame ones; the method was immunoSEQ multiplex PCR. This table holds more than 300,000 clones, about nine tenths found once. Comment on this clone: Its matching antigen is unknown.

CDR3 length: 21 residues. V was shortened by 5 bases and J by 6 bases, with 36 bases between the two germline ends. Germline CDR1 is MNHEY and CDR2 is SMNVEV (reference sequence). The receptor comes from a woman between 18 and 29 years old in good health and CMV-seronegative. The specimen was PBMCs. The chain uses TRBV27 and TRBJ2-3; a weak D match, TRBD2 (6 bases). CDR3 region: CASSPTIGTAANQKGRDTQYF. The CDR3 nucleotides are TGTGCCAGCAGTCCCACCATCGGGACGGCAGCGAATCAGAAGGGGAGGGATACGCAGTATTTT.